The 23 T cell receptor beta chains in this list originate from one sample, sequenced in a study of T cells after yellow fever vaccination (dated by TCRdb to about 2019). In light of the paper, this sample's treatment or condition label describes: live attenuated yellow fever vaccine strain. Receptors were amplified or captured by 5' RACE. Sequencing was carried out with an Illumina HiSeq 2500. The raw public reads went through TCRdb reprocessing: fastp at Q25, MiXCR clone calling, in-frame beta chains kept. Duplicate CDR3 protein sequences are folded into a single record with the most common DNA and genes. In this sample the table shows around 400,000 distinct CDR3 sequences, approximately 10% of which occur a single time. 18% of the sample rests with the top ten. The sequences come from PBMCs, collected on the day of the first yellow fever vaccination. Receptors were obtained from a young man who received the YFV17D yellow fever vaccine.

This clonotype has only a few counts. V is TRBV11-2 and J is TRBJ2-7, with TRBD1 matching 10 bases. This CDR3 is built from 14 residues. Losses at the gene ends were 6 bases for V and 7 bases for J; bases not matched to a gene: 9. Germline V gene data show CDR1 as SGHAT and CDR2 as FQNNGV. The CDR3 loop is CASRKPGQGLEQYF. CDR3 bases: TGTGCCAGCAGAAAACCGGGACAGGGGCTGGAGCAGTACTTC.

This clonotype was seen only a few times. This chain joins TRBV10-2 and TRBJ2-3; D remains ambiguous. The CDR3 loop spans 14 amino acids. Per the germline V gene, CDR1 is WSHSY and CDR2 is SAAADI. Trimming cost V 4 bases and J 2 bases, with 10 bases left between them. CDR3 in amino acids: CASSVGSLTDTQYF. Written as DNA, the CDR3 is TGCGCCAGCAGTGTGGGTAGCCTCACAGATACGCAGTATTTT.

J is TRBJ2-3 and V is TRBV12-3 or TRBV12-4; 7 nucleotides align to TRBD1. V gave up 7 bases and J gave up 4 bases; unmatched junction bases: 11. This CDR3 region has 15 residues. In nucleotides, the CDR3 is TGTGCCAGCACCCAGGGGGTCGGGTTGGCAGATACGCAGTATTTT. This gives the protein CASTQGVGLADTQYF.

This clonotype was picked up a small number of times. The J gene is TRBJ2-1, the V gene TRBV5-1; 9 bases match TRBD2. Unmatched junction bases numbered 9, after V lost 3 bases and J lost 8 bases. This CDR3 has 15 amino acids. Germline V CDR1 and CDR2: SGHRS, YFSETQ. CDR3 nucleotide sequence: TGCGCCAGCAGCTCGCCTCGAGCGGGGGGATATGAGCAGTTCTTC. It specifies CASSSPRAGGYEQFF.

Written as DNA, the CDR3 is TGCAGTGCTAGGATCAGCGGGGGTAGGGGAGAGACCCAGTACTTC. It specifies CSARISGGRGETQYF. The chain carries TRBV20-1 and TRBJ2-5, with 8 nucleotides matching TRBD2. This CDR3 is 15 amino acids long. The ends lost 3 bases at V and 4 bases at J; junction bases unmatched: 10. Germline CDR1 reads DFQATT; CDR2 reads SNEGSKA (reference sequence).

This clonotype appeared a few times. The chain combines TRBV5-1 with TRBJ2-1; TRBD2 agrees at 10 bases. Per germline, CDR1 SGHRS and CDR2 YFSETQ. The CDR3 length is 16 residues. Trimming at V came to 5 bases and at J to 0 bases, leaving 5 bases not matched to a gene. In DNA, the CDR3 is TGCGCCAGCAGTCGAGGACTAGCGGCCTCCTACAATGAGCAGTTCTTC. It translates to CASSRGLAASYNEQFF.

The table lists this clonotype with a few counts. The chain carries TRBV18 and TRBJ2-1; tentative D call: TRBD2 (5 bases). Trimming removed 8 bases from V and 1 base from J, with 6 bases in between. Germline loops: CDR1 KGHSH, CDR2 LQKENI. The length of the CDR3 is 12 residues. The CDR3 DNA reads TGTGCCAGCGAGGGTTCCTACAATGAGCAGTTCTTC. Translated: CASEGSYNEQFF.

This chain joins TRBV12-3 or TRBV12-4 and TRBJ2-2, with 10 nucleotides matching TRBD2. Trimming cost V 2 bases and J 8 bases; bases outside gene matches: 2. The CDR3 spans 14 residues. The CDR3 loop is CASSLLAGEGELFF. In DNA form, the CDR3 reads TGTGCCAGCAGTTTACTAGCGGGGGAGGGGGAGCTGTTTTTT.

V and J are TRBV7-2 and TRBJ2-3, with TRBD1 as a possible D gene (5 bases). This CDR3 comprises 16 residues. Trimming pared 7 bases from V and 0 bases from J, leaving 17 bases between. Germline V CDR1 and CDR2: SGHTA, FQGNSA. In DNA, the CDR3 is TGTGCCAGCACCTCCGACCGACAGACTAGCACAGATACGCAGTATTTT. Translated: CASTSDRQTSTDTQYF.

The chain carries TRBV6-5 and TRBJ1-2; D is ambiguous. Germline V CDR1 and CDR2: MNHEY, SVGAGI. The V end was cut by 3 bases, the J end by 7 bases, with 12 bases between. This CDR3 spans 13 amino acids. CDR3 bases: TGTGCCAGCAGTTATTCTCTGCGTGTTGGCTACACCTTC. Its translation: CASSYSLRVGYTF.

The genes are TRBV6-5 and TRBJ1-2; 10 nucleotides agree with TRBD1. Trimming at V came to 0 bases and at J to 7 bases, leaving 2 bases not matched to a gene. This CDR3 region has 14 residues. Germline V gene data show CDR1 as MNHEY and CDR2 as SVGAGI. The CDR3 DNA reads TGTGCCAGCAGTTACTCCGGACAGGGGGTTGGCTACACCTTC. Translated, it gives CASSYSGQGVGYTF.

This chain links TRBV12-3 or TRBV12-4 with TRBJ1-1; 8 bases are a match to TRBD1. The CDR3 is 15 amino acids. J gave up 0 bases and V 3 bases, and 3 bases lay outside the gene matches. CDR3 sequence reads: CASSLQGAMNTEAFF. The CDR3 DNA follows: TGTGCCAGCAGTTTGCAGGGGGCCATGAACACTGAAGCTTTCTTT.

The V gene is TRBV10-3, the J gene TRBJ1-2; D is uncertain. CDR1 and CDR2 (germline): ENHRY, SYGVKD. The CDR3 covers 18 residues. The V and J ends lost 0 bases and 3 bases respectively, with 20 bases between them. The CDR3 nucleotides are TGTGCCATCAGTGAGTCGTCGAGAGGAGAATTAAGGGACTATGGCTACACCTTC. Amino acid sequence: CAISESSRGELRDYGYTF.

Many counts were recorded for this clonotype. The CDR3 spells CSEIRGGRFTDTQYF. In nucleotides, the CDR3 is TGCAGCGAGATTCGTGGGGGGCGCTTCACAGATACGCAGTATTTT. The V and J genes are TRBV29-1 and TRBJ2-3; D tentatively fits TRBD1 or TRBD2 (6 bases each). V lost 7 bases to trimming and J lost 2 bases, with 19 bases between them. The CDR3 is 15 residues long. The germline V gene encodes CDR1 SQVTM and CDR2 ANQGSEA.

This rearrangement joins TRBV10-3 to TRBJ2-3; TRBD1 matches at 10 bases. Germline V CDR1 and CDR2: ENHRY, SYGVKD. The CDR3 is 13 residues long. Trimming removed 11 bases from V and 3 bases from J; junction bases left unmatched: 5. CDR3 region: CAAEGQGTDTQYF. CDR3 DNA sequence: TGTGCCGCCGAGGGACAGGGGACAGATACGCAGTATTTT.

In this sample, this clonotype turned up many times. The chain uses TRBV12-3 or TRBV12-4 and TRBJ1-1; D gene uncertain. This CDR3 is 12 amino acids long. The V gene lost 3 bases and the J gene lost 4 bases, with 6 bases spanning the gap. CDR3 sequence: CASSFMGTEAFF. The CDR3 DNA is TGTGCCAGCAGTTTCATGGGCACTGAAGCTTTCTTT.

In this sample, this clonotype turned up a few times. V is TRBV7-2 and J is TRBJ2-5, with D perhaps TRBD2 (6 bases). Germline-derived CDR1 and CDR2 are SGHTA and FQGNSA. The CDR3 is made up of 15 amino acids. V lost 0 bases and J lost 2, with 10 bases in between. The CDR3 DNA reads TGTGCCAGCAGCTTAGCAGTTGGGGGGCAAGAGACCCAGTACTTC. It specifies CASSLAVGGQETQYF.

The sample holds a few counts of this clonotype. The chain has TRBV7-4 and TRBJ1-1; unclear D gene. The CDR3 totals 15 residues. Germline V gene sequence: CDR1 SGHVT, CDR2 SQSDAQ. The V end lost 3 bases, the J end lost 2 bases, and 13 bases lay between the germline ends. CDR3 in DNA: TGTGCCAGCAGCTTTAATAAGGGTGGAAACACTGAAGCTTTCTTT. Amino acids: CASSFNKGGNTEAFF.

This clonotype was counted between two and nine times. CDR3 sequence: CASSLSRSGYGYTF. The DNA for the CDR3 is TGTGCCAGCAGCTTGTCCCGTTCGGGCTATGGCTACACCTTC. This chain joins TRBV5-4 and TRBJ1-2, with unresolved D. Looked up from germline, CDR1 is SGHNT and CDR2 is YYREEE (reference sequence). Trimming took 1 base from V and 4 from J, leaving 11 bases between them. The CDR3 runs to 14 residues.

This clonotype turned up a few times. The chain uses TRBV7-2 and TRBJ2-5; TRBD2 aligns across 10 bases. Germline V CDR1 and CDR2: SGHTA, FQGNSA. V lost 5 bases and J lost 5; bases outside the gene matches: 5. There are 14 residues in the CDR3. The CDR3 DNA reads TGTGCCAGCAGCGTAGGGACTAGCGCGGAGACCCAGTACTTC. Protein sequence: CASSVGTSAETQYF.

The genes are TRBV18 and TRBJ1-1; D may be TRBD1 (6 bases). This CDR3 is 13 amino acids long. Trimming took off 0 bases at V and 8 bases at J, with 10 bases between the two ends. CDR1 KGHSH and CDR2 LQKENI come from the germline V gene. The CDR3 sequence: CASSPPGGPEAFF. The CDR3 DNA reads TGTGCCAGCTCACCACCGGGGGGCCCCGAAGCTTTCTTT.

This clonotype occurred many times. The chain combines TRBV10-1 with TRBJ2-2, with D perhaps assigned TRBD1 or TRBD2 (5 bases each). The CDR3 is 16 amino acids. V was shortened by 5 bases and J by 1 base, with 14 bases between the two germline ends. Germline values: CDR1 WNHNN, CDR2 SYGVQD (reference sequence). CDR3 sequence reads: CASSQAGTVNTGELFF. CDR3 nucleotides: TGCGCCAGCAGTCAGGCCGGGACGGTGAACACCGGGGAGCTGTTTTTT.

The chain employs TRBV18 and TRBJ2-5, with D perhaps given as TRBD1 or TRBD2 (5 bases each). V lost 0 bases and J 6 bases, leaving 11 bases between the germline ends. Germline CDR1 is KGHSH and CDR2 is LQKENI. This CDR3 is 14 amino acids long. The CDR3 reads CASSPPGESKTQYF. As DNA, the CDR3 is TGTGCCAGCTCACCACCGGGGGAGTCGAAGACCCAGTACTTC.